The subject of this entry is one TCR beta chain. Its antigen is unidentified. The data originate from a study of Ad26.COV2.S vaccination and SARS-CoV-2 variants. Points from the study as a whole: Vaccinees reportedly had broad spike-specific CD8+ and CD4+ T cell responses. Vaccinated and placebo-treated recipients had similar non-spike TCR breadth.

Described treatment: about 20 received Ad26.COV2.S at low or high dose, single or two shots; roughly five received placebo; per-sample allocation not given. The investigators took samples on day 63 after the first vaccine or placebo injection. An adult aged 18-55 years in Boston served as the donor. Germline loops: CDR1 LNHDA, CDR2 SQIVND (reference sequence). Trimming at V came to 2 bases and at J to 4 bases, leaving 5 bases not matched to a gene. The CDR3 spans 15 residues. Method: immunoSEQ multiplex PCR; TCRdb's copy keeps in-frame clones and lacks some. Among roughly 450,000 clones listed, around 90% were seen once.

The sequences come from peripheral blood, collected in a trial of Ad26.COV2.S vaccine versus placebo. The chain joins TRBV19 to TRBJ2-7; TRBD2 agrees at 10 bases. The receptor comes from a person aged 18-60 years who received the Ad26.COV2.S COVID-19 vaccine or a placebo. CDR3 bases: TGTGCCAGTAGTATAACGTCTAGCGGGAGTTACGAGCAGTACTTC. Translating gives CASSITSSGSYEQYF.